Listed below are T cell receptor beta chains from one sample, sequenced in a study of siplizumab effects on memory and regulatory T cells. Using immunoSEQ multiplex PCR, the repertoire was profiled, and TCRdb retains in-frame clones only, with some absent. Among some 100,000 clones listed, 91% were seen once. The sample was CD4+ T cells sorted from blood. These receptors all come from a human donor in good health. Some clones in this sample may be carry-over from other donors' samples. Both conserved end residues are trimmed from each CDR3. D genes are given only for firm matches. Size is stated for part of the rows, as once, few or many counts, or as a class when the clone is expanded.

d_gene	j_gene	v_gene	abundance	CDR3aa
TRBD1	TRBJ1-2	TRBV7-9	NA	ASSLAGGPNYGYT
NA	TRBJ1-3	TRBV2	NA	ASSEYGEAPGED
NA	TRBJ1-4	TRBV19	NA	ASRRPGLDEKLF
NA	TRBJ1-2	TRBV19	NA	ASSFTRDYPYGYT
NA	TRBJ1-1	TRBV7-9	NA	ASSWRGATEAF
NA	TRBJ2-3	TRBV18	once	ASSPLGGGTDTQY
NA	TRBJ2-5	TRBV29-1	NA	SVDSGGETQY
TRBD1	TRBJ1-1	TRBV5-1	NA	ASKRQGGVDTEAF
NA	TRBJ2-5	TRBV7-9	once	ASSPNGGLGETQY
NA	TRBJ2-2	TRBV28	NA	ASNPGTPNTGELF
TRBD1	TRBJ2-2	TRBV29-1	NA	SVGQGNTGELF
NA	TRBJ2-3	TRBV7-9	NA	ASMAGRFPSTDTQY
TRBD1	TRBJ2-1	TRBV27	NA	ASTKGQGNEQF
NA	TRBJ1-4	TRBV19	NA	ASSNTLGPAEKLF
TRBD1	TRBJ2-3	TRBV27	NA	ASSLGDRVADTQY
NA	TRBJ2-2	TRBV5-6	NA	ASSLASPPGELF
NA	TRBJ1-3	TRBV2	NA	ASNRGVPGNTIY
NA	TRBJ1-3	TRBV9	NA	ASSVFGRTAGNTIY
NA	TRBJ2-7	TRBV29-1	NA	SVEGRVGRRKSYEQY
NA	TRBJ2-5	TRBV5-5	once	ASRITGTLRETQY
NA	TRBJ1-6	TRBV5-1	NA	ASSLDSYNSPLH
NA	TRBJ2-7	TRBV18	NA	ASSPTKTSYEQY
TRBD1	TRBJ2-6	TRBV28	NA	ASSTPQGWGANVLT
NA	TRBJ2-7	TRBV7-9	NA	ASSLRSYEQY
TRBD2	TRBJ2-7	TRBV7-3	NA	ASSIKAGGQYEQY
TRBD2	TRBJ2-5	TRBV7-3	NA	ASRAAGDPQETQY
NA	TRBJ1-6	TRBV27	once	ASKRGRQDGSPLH
NA	TRBJ2-4	TRBV10-3	NA	AISESGETKNIQY
NA	TRBJ1-5	TRBV30	NA	AWGQNNQPQH
TRBD2	TRBJ2-5	TRBV5-1	NA	ASSLTTSDLETQY
NA	TRBJ2-3	TRBV11-2	NA	ASSPGSDTQY
TRBD2	TRBJ2-1	TRBV7-3	NA	ASSSLKGGGYNEQF
NA	NA	TRBV5-1	NA	ASSFSPGPSLTYEQY
NA	TRBJ2-7	TRBV7-8	once	ASSGRRTHPYEQY
NA	TRBJ2-1	TRBV6-1	NA	ASTPKWDNNEQF
NA	TRBJ2-1	TRBV13	NA	ASSSKGGSYNEQF
NA	TRBJ1-2	TRBV30	NA	AWMNSPNYGYT
NA	TRBJ1-1	TRBV5-6	NA	ASSLGSAGMNTEAF
NA	TRBJ2-1	TRBV21-1	NA	ASSKGGRTNEQF
NA	TRBJ1-2	TRBV28	NA	ASSQGQSYGYT
NA	TRBJ2-3	TRBV7-9	NA	ASSLGVGSDTQY
NA	TRBJ2-5	TRBV5-1	NA	ASQIQETQY
NA	TRBJ2-3	TRBV2	once	ASSDRRSTDTQY
TRBD1	TRBJ2-7	TRBV9	NA	ASSAGTGTLEQY